The 20 T cell receptor beta chains given below trace back to one sample, sequenced in a study of shared clonotypes between healthy human individuals. Sequencing used immunoSEQ multiplex PCR; TCRdb keeps in-frame clones, though not all of them. The sample yields around 95,000 clones, 67% seen once. The sample comprised memory CD8+ T cells sorted from blood. Subset specified: CD45RO+ cells pooled with CCR7-negative TemRA cells. Receptor source: a man aged 25-45 years in good health.

Ten or more counts support this clone. This chain connects TRBV21-1 to TRBJ2-1; no check of the table's D call, TRBD2, against the DNA was made. TRBV21-1 is a pseudogene locus. The CDR3 totals 16 residues. The CDR3, as DNA: TGTGCCAGCAGCTCTGTAATCGAAGCGGGCCAAATTGAGCAGTTCTTC. Translated: CASSSVIEAGQIEQFF.

This chain joins TRBV7-9 and TRBJ2-1; 9 nucleotides align to TRBD2. V gave up 4 bases and J gave up 5 bases; unmatched junction bases: 9. CDR1 and CDR2 from the germline V gene are SEHNR and FQNEAQ (reference sequence). CDR3 length equals 16 residues. This CDR3 is CASSSSPSGKDNEQFF. As DNA, the CDR3 is TGTGCCAGCAGCTCCAGTCCTAGCGGGAAAGACAATGAGCAGTTCTTC.

This clone was detected once. The V and J genes are TRBV30 and TRBJ2-2, with D unclear. V lost 3 bases to trimming and J lost 6 bases, with 11 bases between them. This CDR3 comprises 13 residues. Germline CDR1 GTSNPN, CDR2 SVGIG (reference sequence). The CDR3 nucleotides read TGTGCCTGGAGAGCGATGGCGGCCGGGGAGCTGTTTTTT. Amino acids: CAWRAMAAGELFF.

The chain employs TRBV7-2 and TRBJ2-4; a possible D gene is TRBD1 (5 bases). The CDR3 consists of 14 residues. The ends were cut back, 3 bases at V and 5 bases at J, with 11 bases in the middle. Germline V gives CDR1 SGHTA, CDR2 FQGNSA. Here the CDR3 DNA reads TGTGCCAGCAGCTTGACCAGGGATCAAAACATTCAGTACTTC. This translates into CASSLTRDQNIQYF.

The chain has TRBV5-4 and TRBJ2-7; the D gene is possibly TRBD2 (5 bases). Germline CDR1 and CDR2: SGHNT and YYREEE (reference sequence). The CDR3 totals 15 residues. The V and J ends lost 2 bases and 7 bases respectively, with 19 bases between them. In nucleotides, the CDR3 is TGTGCCAGCAGCTTAAATGGCCCTCTCTCGGGGGAGCAGTACTTC. It yields the protein CASSLNGPLSGEQYF.

The chain carries TRBV6-1 and TRBJ2-7; 8 nucleotides align to TRBD2. CDR3 length equals 15 residues. In germline, CDR1 is MNHNS, CDR2 SASEGT. With 2 bases clipped from V and 1 base from J, the junction kept 4 bases outside the gene matches. This chain's CDR3 is CASSERLAGSYEQYF. CDR3 nucleotide sequence: TGTGCCAGCAGTGAAAGGTTAGCGGGATCCTACGAGCAGTACTTC.

This chain links TRBV5-1 with TRBJ2-7; the D gene is possibly TRBD2 (6 bases). Trimming left V 0 bases short and J 2 bases short, with 21 bases between. The CDR3 is made up of 18 amino acids. Per germline, CDR1 SGHRS and CDR2 YFSETQ. The CDR3 DNA reads as TGCGCCAGCAGCTTGGAGGGAGGAGGCGGCGGCGTGGCCTACGAGCAGTACTTC. Translating it yields CASSLEGGGGGVAYEQYF.

A single count supports this clone. The gene calls are TRBV18 and TRBJ1-2; 9 bases are shared with TRBD1. V was pared by 3 bases and J by 5 bases, with 4 bases of the junction left unmatched. Germline CDR1 KGHSH, CDR2 LQKENI. The CDR3 is 14 amino acids. The CDR3 spells CASSPPGQGYGYTF. The DNA for the CDR3 is TGTGCCAGCTCACCTCCGGGACAGGGTTATGGCTACACCTTC.

This clone occurred many times. The chain links TRBV10-2 to TRBJ2-7; possibly TRBD1 or TRBD2 for D (5 bases each). Between the trimmed V and J ends, which lost 3 bases and 3 bases, there was a span of 9 bases. The germline CDR1 and CDR2 sequences are WSHSY and SAAADI. The CDR3 contains 13 residues. For the CDR3, the DNA is TGCGCCAGCAGTGACGTGGGGGTCTACGAGCAGTACTTC. Translated, it gives CASSDVGVYEQYF.

Concerning this clone: Given a much more abundant clone one base away, this may be a read error. The genes are TRBV28 and TRBJ2-7; D call uncertain. CDR1 and CDR2 (germline): MDHEN, SYDVKM. V dropped 3 bases and J dropped 2 bases, with 5 bases sitting between them. This CDR3 is built from 12 residues. The CDR3 DNA reads as TGTGCCAGCAGTTTTCCGACCTACGAGCAGTACTTC. It specifies CASSFPTYEQYF. The full variable domain, its missing parts supplied by reference TRBV28 and TRBJ2-7, is DVKVTQSSRYLVKRTGEKVFLECVQDMDHENMFWYRQDPGLGLRLIYFSYDVKMKEKGDIPEGYSVSREKKERFSLILESASTNQTSMYLCASSFPTYEQYFGPGTRLTVT.

This clone was counted ten times or more. The chain couples TRBV14 to TRBJ1-2; D is possibly TRBD1 (6 bases). CDR3 size: 15 residues. Trimming took off 1 base at V and 5 bases at J, with 14 bases between the two ends. Germline loops: CDR1 SGHDN, CDR2 FVKESK. The CDR3 bases are TGTGCCAGCAGCCAAGGGTCCCGGGGGCCATATGGCTACACCTTC. Its translation is CASSQGSRGPYGYTF.

The genes are TRBV28 and TRBJ2-7; D perhaps matches TRBD2 (6 bases). The CDR3 contains 16 residues. Germline V lookup: CDR1 MDHEN, CDR2 SYDVKM. Trimming removed 5 bases from V and 7 bases from J, with 24 bases in between. The DNA for the CDR3 is TGTGCCAGCAGTCCCCTCCCTGTTTTGGGGGGAGGAGAGCAGTACTTC. Its translation: CASSPLPVLGGGEQYF.

CDR3 sequence reads: CASSAKDDRTLWNEQFF. In DNA form, the CDR3 reads TGTGCCAGCAGTGCCAAAGACGACAGGACTTTGTGGAATGAGCAGTTCTTC. This rearrangement joins TRBV25-1 to TRBJ2-1; perhaps TRBD1 as D (6 bases). Trimming removed 4 bases at V and 7 bases at J, with 23 bases between. The CDR3 loop spans 17 amino acids. Per the germline V gene, CDR1 is MGHDK and CDR2 is SYGVNS.

As to this clone: At one end, the junction sequence differs from germline, possibly due to a read error. The DNA for the CDR3 is TGTGCCAGCAGCGCCGGGATCTCCTACAATGAGCTGTTCTTC. Protein sequence: CASSAGISYNELFF. The chain uses TRBV9 and TRBJ2-1; possible D gene TRBD2, 5 bases. The CDR3 consists of 14 residues. The germline gives CDR1 SGDLS, CDR2 YYNGEE.

In its sample, this clone was seen a few times. The chain couples TRBV7-6 to TRBJ2-1, with D possibly matching TRBD2 (6 bases). This CDR3 is 12 amino acids long. V dropped 7 bases and J dropped 7 bases, with 11 bases sitting between them. Germline lookup yields CDR1 SGHVS and CDR2 FNYEAQ. CDR3 nucleotides: TGTGCCAGCACAAACGGGAGAAATGAGCAGTTCTTC. Amino acid sequence: CASTNGRNEQFF. Drawing the rest from reference TRBV7-6 and TRBJ2-1, the complete variable domain is GAGVSQSPRYKVTKRGQDVALRCDPISGHVSLYWYRQALGQGPEFLTYFNYEAQQDKSGLPNDRFSAERPEGSISTLTIQRTEQRDSAMYRCASTNGRNEQFFGPGTRLTVL.

V is TRBV7-9 and J is TRBJ2-7; D may correspond to TRBD1 or TRBD2 (5 bases each). The CDR3 length is 18 residues. Germline V gives CDR1 SEHNR, CDR2 FQNEAQ (reference sequence). V lost 2 bases and J lost 6, with 26 bases in between. The CDR3 reads CASSLKGIVWDAQREQYF. CDR3 sequence (DNA): TGTGCCAGCAGCTTAAAGGGAATCGTATGGGACGCTCAACGCGAGCAGTACTTC.

This clone has just a few counts. V is TRBV28 and J is TRBJ2-4; D is possibly TRBD1 (6 bases). The CDR3 sequence is 18 residues long. Germline CDR1 reads MDHEN; CDR2 reads SYDVKM. V dropped 8 bases and J dropped 2 bases, with 25 bases sitting between them. CDR3 coding DNA: TGTGCCAGCCGGTCGGCGGCACAGGGATTCGGGTCCAAAAACATTCAGTACTTC. This sequence encodes CASRSAAQGFGSKNIQYF.

This clone was picked up many times. The V call is TRBV12-5, the J call TRBJ2-1, with D unresolved. Germline V CDR1 and CDR2: LGHNT, FRNRAP. The CDR3 loop spans 12 amino acids. V lost 3 bases and J lost 7, with 7 bases in between. The CDR3 DNA follows: TGTGCTAGTGGTTTAGGTTGGAATGAGCAGTTCTTC. It encodes CASGLGWNEQFF.

V is TRBV5-1 and J is TRBJ2-7, with 12 bases identical to TRBD2. CDR1 SGHRS and CDR2 YFSETQ come from the germline V gene. The CDR3 consists of 17 residues. Unmatched junction bases numbered 8, after V lost 3 bases and J lost 1 base. The DNA of the CDR3 is TGCGCCAGCAGCTCAGGACTAGCGGGACCCAGATCCTACGAGCAGTACTTC. This translates into CASSSGLAGPRSYEQYF.

J is TRBJ2-1 and V is TRBV9; 11 bases are a match to TRBD2. The trim removed 6 bases at V and 5 bases at J, leaving 7 bases unmatched. CDR1 is SGDLS and CDR2 is YYNGEE in the germline V gene. The CDR3 extends over 15 amino acids. CDR3: CASKPGTSGDNEQFF. CDR3 DNA: TGTGCCAGCAAGCCCGGGACTAGCGGTGACAATGAGCAGTTCTTC.